This TCR beta chain originates from a study of identical twins. TCRdb independently ran MiXCR on the 5' RACE reads; one entry per CDR3 protein. The sample contains fewer than 900,000 distinct CDR3 sequences, approximately 18% of which appear only once. The CDR3 consists of 15 residues. CDR1 is KGHSH, CDR2 LQKENI, per germline. Trimming took off 4 bases at V and 5 bases at J, with 15 bases between the two ends. This clonotype was found a few times. Its specificity is unknown. Points from the study as a whole: Twin-shared out-of-frame alpha sequences were enriched for low generation probability.

This sample was shared with a second study, whose subject was T cells expressing NK-cell markers.

The specimen was PBMCs. This sequence was found in a woman between 18 and 29 years old in good health. The V and J genes are TRBV18 and TRBJ2-1; D not resolved. CDR3 loop: CASSLDIRRNNEQFF. The CDR3 DNA follows: TGTGCCAGCTCACTCGACATCCGAAGAAACAATGAGCAGTTCTTC.